A single sample gave rise to the 28 T cell receptor beta chains below, sequenced in a study of T cell repertoires in cytomegalovirus infection. From the reads, TCRdb called clonotypes with MiXCR, one entry per CDR3 protein. The table shows hundreds of thousands of distinct CDR3 sequences, with 30% to 40% occurring only once. Their recognized antigens are unknown. The source material was cultured CD8+ T cells from PBMCs, sampled from culture after CMV antigen stimulation. The receptor source for this set is a human donor in good health (CMV status not recorded). Some clones in this sample may be carry-over from other donors' samples.

This clonotype occurred many times. The chain links TRBV6-1 to TRBJ2-1, with TRBD2 matching 11 bases. The CDR3 has 15 amino acids. Trimming removed 6 bases from V and 7 bases from J; junction bases left unmatched: 8. CDR1 is MNHNS, CDR2 SASEGT, per germline. For the CDR3, the DNA is TGTGCCAGCAGAATACTAGCGGGGGAGGGGAATGAGCAGTTCTTC. Encoded protein: CASRILAGEGNEQFF.

The J gene is TRBJ1-4, the V gene TRBV25-1; TRBD1 is a possible D gene (6 bases). The CDR3 is 13 residues long. CDR1 MGHDK and CDR2 SYGVNS come from the germline V gene. V was trimmed by 7 bases and J by 5 bases, leaving 11 bases between them. The CDR3 DNA follows: TGTGCCAGCATGGGGGCAGGGAATGAAAAACTGTTTTTT. Protein sequence: CASMGAGNEKLFF.

This clonotype has more than one count but fewer than ten. The chain links TRBV7-9 to TRBJ2-5; D unresolved. Germline values: CDR1 SEHNR, CDR2 FQNEAQ (reference sequence). The V end lost 7 bases, the J end lost 5 bases, and 8 bases lay between the germline ends. CDR3 size: 11 residues. CDR3 residues: CASKSGETQYF. The CDR3 nucleotides are TGTGCCAGCAAATCCGGGGAGACCCAGTACTTC.

The chain has TRBV20-1 and TRBJ2-7; 7 bases agree with TRBD2. The V and J ends lost 1 base and 6 bases, in that order; junction bases with no gene match: 12. This CDR3 has 15 amino acids. Germline loops: CDR1 DFQATT, CDR2 SNEGSKA (reference sequence). The CDR3 loop is CSARGSGGPAGEQYV. Written as DNA, the CDR3 is TGCAGTGCTAGAGGGTCGGGGGGTCCCGCCGGCGAGCAGTACGTC.

This clonotype appeared many times. The chain is built from TRBV7-2 and TRBJ2-7, with 12 bases aligning to TRBD2. The V gene end was trimmed by 4 bases and the J gene end by 7 bases; junction bases not matched to a gene: 5. The germline V gene encodes CDR1 SGHTA and CDR2 FQGNSA. The CDR3 sequence is 14 residues long. The CDR3 spells CASSSTSGGREQYV. CDR3 sequence (DNA): TGTGCCAGCAGCTCGACTAGCGGGGGAAGGGAGCAGTACGTC.

V usage is TRBV7-9 and J usage is TRBJ2-7, with TRBD1 matching 10 bases. Trimming at V came to 4 bases and at J to 2 bases, leaving 17 bases not matched to a gene. Germline assignment: CDR1 SEHNR and CDR2 FQNEAQ (reference sequence). This CDR3 spans 19 amino acids. CDR3 amino acids: CASSSANEPGQGSPYEQYV. The CDR3 DNA reads as TGTGCCAGCAGCTCCGCGAATGAGCCGGGACAGGGGTCCCCCTACGAGCAGTACGTC.

This sequence joins TRBV20-1 and TRBJ2-5, with D possibly matching TRBD2 (7 bases). Looked up from germline, CDR1 is DFQATT and CDR2 is SNEGSKA (reference sequence). V lost 5 bases, J lost 4 bases, and 26 bases lay in between. The CDR3 extends over 17 amino acids. CDR3 in DNA: TGCAGTGCTGGGCTAGTTGGGGGGGGCCATACGGGAGAGACCCAGTACTTC. Its protein product is CSAGLVGGGHTGETQYF.

The gene calls are TRBV6-2 or TRBV6-3 and TRBJ2-7; 10 nucleotides match TRBD2. The V gene end was trimmed by 0 bases and the J gene end by 5 bases; junction bases not matched to a gene: 4. The CDR3 covers 15 residues. Germline-derived CDR1 and CDR2 are MNHEY and SVGEGT. For the CDR3, the DNA is TGTGCCAGCAGTTACTCTCTCCTAGCGGGGGACGAGCAGTACGTC. Protein product: CASSYSLLAGDEQYV.

The V gene is TRBV9, the J gene TRBJ1-5; D is possibly TRBD1 (5 bases). Germline V lookup: CDR1 SGDLS, CDR2 YYNGEE. The V end lost 0 bases, the J end lost 2 bases, and 6 bases lay between the germline ends. The CDR3 consists of 14 residues. The CDR3 DNA reads TGTGCCAGCAGCGTAGGGGGACGCAATCAGCCCCAGCATTTT. Translated: CASSVGGRNQPQHF.

The chain links TRBV5-4 to TRBJ1-1, with D possibly being TRBD1 (5 bases). Trimming left V 3 bases short and J 8 bases short, with 14 bases between. CDR1 and CDR2 (germline): SGHNT, YYREEE (reference sequence). This CDR3 contains 13 residues. The CDR3 loop reads CASSSPGGGEAFF. Here the CDR3 DNA reads TGTGCCAGCAGCTCCCCGGGGGGAGGGGAAGCTTTCTTT.

This clonotype was detected many times. This rearrangement joins TRBV6-2 or TRBV6-3 to TRBJ2-5; D gene ambiguous. V lost 2 bases to trimming and J lost 5 bases, with 15 bases between them. The CDR3 extends over 15 amino acids. Germline V gives CDR1 MNHEY, CDR2 SVGEGT. As DNA, the CDR3 is TGTGCCAGCAGTTACCCAGGACCGCCCCGGGAGACCCAGTACTTC. Amino acid sequence: CASSYPGPPRETQYF.

This chain joins TRBV6-6 and TRBJ1-6; D perhaps matches TRBD1 (6 bases). Trimming stripped 1 base from V and 10 bases from J, with 23 bases between. Per germline, CDR1 MNHNY and CDR2 SVGAGI (reference sequence). This CDR3 is 18 amino acids long. CDR3 in DNA: TGTGCCAGCAGTTACTTTCTCCGGACAGAAAGTGCTTGGTCACCCCTCCACTTT. It specifies CASSYFLRTESAWSPLHF.

The chain is built from TRBV7-9 and TRBJ1-1; no reliable D call. V was shortened by 4 bases and J by 1 base, with 13 bases between the two germline ends. The CDR3 consists of 15 residues. Germline lookup yields CDR1 SEHNR and CDR2 FQNEAQ (reference sequence). CDR3 coding DNA: TGTGCCAGCAGCTCCCCGCTCAGGACGAACACTGAAGCTTTCTTT. Protein product: CASSSPLRTNTEAFF.

This clonotype was seen more than once but under ten times. The V and J genes are TRBV4-1 and TRBJ2-1, with 8 bases matching TRBD1. Per the germline V gene, CDR1 is MGHRA and CDR2 is YSYEKL. This CDR3 contains 15 residues. J gave up 9 bases and V 4 bases, and 11 bases lay outside the gene matches. CDR3 amino acids: CASSRATGVYREQFF. CDR3 coding DNA: TGCGCCAGCAGCCGGGCGACAGGGGTATATCGTGAGCAGTTCTTC.

The chain joins TRBV11-2 to TRBJ1-4; D perhaps matches TRBD1 (6 bases). The germline V gene has CDR1 SGHAT and CDR2 FQNNGV. The CDR3 contains 15 residues. V lost 4 bases, J lost 12 bases, and 21 bases lay in between. The CDR3 loop reads CASSSGGGGPVELFF. In DNA form, the CDR3 reads TGTGCCAGCAGCTCCGGGGGGGGCGGCCCTGTGGAACTGTTTTTT.

This clonotype was seen a handful of times. This chain uses TRBV6-5 with TRBJ1-6, with D perhaps TRBD1 (6 bases). Germline V gives CDR1 MNHEY, CDR2 SVGAGI. Trimming cost V 1 base and J 0 bases, with 10 bases left between them. The length of the CDR3 is 17 residues. This chain's CDR3 is CASSYYADSSYNSPLHF. The CDR3 DNA sequence: TGTGCCAGCAGTTACTATGCGGACAGCTCCTATAATTCACCCCTCCACTTT.

The chain combines TRBV7-2 with TRBJ2-4, with 10 bases that match TRBD2. CDR1 is SGHTA and CDR2 is FQGNSA in the germline V gene. Losses at the gene ends were 3 bases for V and 2 bases for J; bases not matched to a gene: 13. CDR3 size: 19 residues. The CDR3 DNA reads as TGTGCCAGCAGCTTTAGGTCAGCGGGGGGGCCTGGAACCAAAAACATTCAGTACTTC. Its protein is CASSFRSAGGPGTKNIQYF.

This rearrangement joins TRBV7-2 to TRBJ1-2, with D perhaps TRBD1 (6 bases). Germline V gene lookup returns CDR1 SGHTA and CDR2 FQGNSA. Trimming left V 10 bases short and J 7 bases short, with 13 bases between. The CDR3 runs 11 residues. The CDR3 DNA follows: TGTGCCATCCCACAGGGTGTTGGCTACACCTTC. Protein sequence: CAIPQGVGYTF.

The chain has TRBV27 and TRBJ2-1; 8 bases agree with TRBD1. The germline V gene encodes CDR1 MNHEY and CDR2 SMNVEV (reference sequence). This CDR3 comprises 15 residues. V shed 5 bases and J 0 bases; nucleotides not matched to a gene: 3. The CDR3 region is CASSIQGVSYNEQFF. The DNA for the CDR3 is TGTGCCAGCAGTATACAGGGGGTCTCCTACAATGAGCAGTTCTTC.

This clonotype has only a few counts. The rearrangement links TRBV19 to TRBJ2-7; 9 positions agree with TRBD1. J was trimmed by 2 bases and V by 5 bases; bases with no gene match: 7. The CDR3 extends over 15 amino acids. Germline CDR1 and CDR2: LNHDA and SQIVND (reference sequence). CDR3 sequence: CASSGPGQGTYEQYF. The CDR3 DNA sequence: TGTGCCAGTAGTGGACCGGGACAGGGTACCTACGAGCAGTACTTC.

This clonotype occurred many times. V usage is TRBV19 and J usage is TRBJ2-1; maybe TRBD1 (5 bases). Trimming shortened V by 5 bases and J by 2 bases, and 19 bases separated the two germline ends. The CDR3 runs to 17 residues. The germline V gene has CDR1 LNHDA and CDR2 SQIVND (reference sequence). CDR3 in DNA: TGTGCCAGTAGTCCAACAGGTTGGGCAGGACCCTACAATGAGCAGTTCTTC. This sequence encodes CASSPTGWAGPYNEQFF.

This clonotype has at least ten counts. The chain is built from TRBV12-3 or TRBV12-4 and TRBJ1-1; 7 bases line up with TRBD1. With V trimmed by 7 bases and J by 0 bases, 5 bases remained unmatched. CDR3 length: 14 residues. CDR3 sequence (DNA): TGTGCCAGCACCGTACAGGGGATGAACACTGAAGCTTTCTTT. Its translation: CASTVQGMNTEAFF.

In its sample, this clonotype was seen a few times. The rearrangement links TRBV7-6 to TRBJ1-2; perhaps TRBD1 as D (5 bases). This CDR3 contains 15 residues. V was clipped by 4 bases and J by 4 bases, with 16 bases between them. Germline CDR1 reads SGHVS; CDR2 reads FNYEAQ. The CDR3, as DNA: TGTGCCAGCAGCTCAGGGACGGGGTGGGGCTATGGCTACACCTTC. The encoded protein is CASSSGTGWGYGYTF.

The CDR3 protein is CASSPRAGAQRGNEQFF. The CDR3 nucleotides are TGTGCCAGCAGCCCCAGGGCAGGGGCCCAACGAGGCAATGAGCAGTTCTTC. This chain links TRBV5-8 with TRBJ2-1, with a tentative D call TRBD1 (6 bases). The CDR3 totals 17 residues. Trimming left V 4 bases short and J 6 bases short, with 23 bases between. Germline CDR1 SGHTS, CDR2 YDEGEE.

The rearrangement joins TRBV20-1 to TRBJ2-4; D is unresolved. The CDR3 length is 13 residues. The germline gives CDR1 DFQATT, CDR2 SNEGSKA (reference sequence). Trimming removed 1 base from V and 5 bases from J, with 9 bases in between. The CDR3 loop reads CSARVSDENIQYF. CDR3 nucleotides: TGCAGTGCTAGAGTTTCAGACGAAAACATTCAGTACTTC.

The rearrangement links TRBV12-5 to TRBJ2-7; D remains ambiguous. Germline V gene sequence: CDR1 LGHNT, CDR2 FRNRAP. The CDR3 loop spans 12 amino acids. The ends were cut back, 2 bases at V and 3 bases at J, with 5 bases in the middle. The CDR3 region is CASGLMGYEQYF. The DNA for the CDR3 is TGTGCTAGTGGTTTGATGGGCTACGAGCAGTACTTC.

This clonotype was detected only a few times. The chain has TRBV6-2 or TRBV6-3 and TRBJ2-7, with 9 positions matching TRBD1. CDR3 length equals 17 residues. From germline, CDR1 is MNHEY and CDR2 SVGEGT. The V and J ends lost 0 bases and 2 bases, in that order; junction bases with no gene match: 8. The CDR3 is CASSYSESGTGPYEQYV. DNA for the CDR3: TGTGCCAGCAGTTACTCAGAATCCGGGACAGGGCCCTACGAGCAGTACGTC.

V usage is TRBV6-1 and J usage is TRBJ2-2; perhaps TRBD2 as D (5 bases). Trimming cost V 2 bases and J 6 bases, with 13 bases left between them. Germline V gives CDR1 MNHNS, CDR2 SASEGT. CDR3 length: 15 amino acids. The DNA of the CDR3 is TGTGCCAGCAGTGAAATCCTGGCGGGCTCCGGGGAGCTGTTTTTT. Encoded protein: CASSEILAGSGELFF.